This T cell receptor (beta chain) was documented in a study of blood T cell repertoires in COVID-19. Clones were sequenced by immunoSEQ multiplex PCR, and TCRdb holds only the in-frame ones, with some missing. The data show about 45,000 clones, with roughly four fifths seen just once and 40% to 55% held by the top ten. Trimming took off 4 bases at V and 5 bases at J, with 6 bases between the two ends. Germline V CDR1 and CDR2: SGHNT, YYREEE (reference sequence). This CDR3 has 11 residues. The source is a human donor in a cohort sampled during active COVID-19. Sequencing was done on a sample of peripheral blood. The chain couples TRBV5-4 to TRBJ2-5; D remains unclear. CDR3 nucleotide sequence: TGTGCCAGCAGCCAACTCGAGACCCAGTACTTC. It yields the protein CASSQLETQYF.